This entry is about one T cell receptor (beta chain). Germline CDR1 MNHEY, CDR2 SMNVEV (reference sequence). After removal of 7 bases from V and 5 bases from J, the junction contained 11 bases not matched to a gene. The CDR3 consists of 16 residues. The data originate from a study of blood T cell repertoires in COVID-19. Study context: In each case, the material was cDNA or gDNA derived from T cells, B-cell-depleted T cells, or PBMCs.

In the study's own analysis: Estimated nucleated cell counts came from reference gene primer amplification. Clones were sequenced by immunoSEQ multiplex PCR, and TCRdb holds only the in-frame ones, with some missing. For V, J and clone size, that table is used; D and trimming come from the DNA. Among about 180,000 clones listed, roughly 82% were seen once. Sequencing was performed on peripheral blood. The sequence came from a woman aged 70-85 years with acute or convalescent COVID-19. The rearrangement uses TRBV27 and TRBJ1-1; 12 bases line up with TRBD1. CDR3 sequence: CASKPGQGARTTEAFF. As DNA, the CDR3 is TGTGCCAGCAAACCGGGACAGGGGGCGCGTACGACTGAAGCTTTCTTT.